The rows below give T cell receptor beta chains drawn from one sample of a study of molecular identifiers for immune sequencing clone quantification. TCRdb independently ran MiXCR on the PCR reads; one entry per CDR3 protein. The sample lists about 97,000 distinct CDR3 sequences; 20% to 25% were seen once. Sequences were obtained from naive CD8+ T cells from blood, with Jurkat cell RNA spiked in. All receptors derive from a human donor in good health. Some libraries in this study had Jurkat cell RNA spiked in. The CDR3 runs from the conserved cysteine through the conserved F or W. D genes are given only for firm matches. Clone size is shown for a subset of rows, as once, few, many or a class of expanded clone.

DNA: TGTGCCGGCAGCTCGCCCCCGACAGGAGCCTACGAGCAGTACTTC
CDR3: CAGSSPPTGAYEQYF
V: TRBV7-9
size: few
D: NA
J: TRBJ2-7

DNA: TGTGCCAGCAGCCAATCGATTGGCAGGACCTACGAGCAGTACTTC
CDR3: CASSQSIGRTYEQYF
V: TRBV16
size: many
D: NA
J: TRBJ2-7

DNA: TGCGCCAGCAGCCACGTGGTAGCGGGGGGGGCGGGTAATGAGCAGTTCTTC
CDR3: CASSHVVAGGAGNEQFF
V: TRBV4-3
size: few
D: TRBD2
J: TRBJ2-1

DNA: TGTGCCAGCAGTGTTATCGAGTACTCCTACAATGAGCAGTTCTTC
CDR3: CASSVIEYSYNEQFF
V: TRBV28
size: NA
D: NA
J: TRBJ2-1

DNA: TGTCCCAGCAGTTTCACCCCGTCCGAGCAGTACTTC
CDR3: CPSSFTPSEQYF
V: TRBV12-3/TRBV12-4
size: NA
D: NA
J: TRBJ2-7

DNA: TGTGCCAGCAGCCCCCAGTTCCCCGAAGCGGACTACGAGCAGTACTTC
CDR3: CASSPQFPEADYEQYF
V: TRBV3-1
size: many
D: NA
J: TRBJ2-7

DNA: TGTGCCAGCAGAAAATCTACAGATACGCAGTATTTT
CDR3: CASRKSTDTQYF
V: TRBV7-9
size: many
D: NA
J: TRBJ2-3

DNA: TGTGCCAGCGGCTTTCTAGCGGAGTTCCAAGAGACCCAGTACTTC
CDR3: CASGFLAEFQETQYF
V: TRBV5-4
size: many
D: TRBD2
J: TRBJ2-5

DNA: TGTGCCAGCAGCGGACAGGGTGGCAATCAGCCCCAGCATTTT
CDR3: CASSGQGGNQPQHF
V: TRBV9
size: few
D: TRBD1
J: TRBJ1-5

DNA: TGTGCCATCAGTGTAGCGGCGACCCCGAGCGATGAGCAGTTCTTC
CDR3: CAISVAATPSDEQFF
V: TRBV10-3
size: NA
D: NA
J: TRBJ2-1

DNA: TGCGCCAGCAGCCAAGATGCGCGGGGCGGCGGCTATGGCTACACCTTC
CDR3: CASSQDARGGGYGYTF
V: TRBV4-3
size: NA
D: NA
J: TRBJ1-2

DNA: TGCGCCAGCAGCCCCGATATCCCGGGAGAAGGGGAGCAGTACTTC
CDR3: CASSPDIPGEGEQYF
V: TRBV4-3
size: NA
D: NA
J: TRBJ2-7

DNA: TGTGCCAGCAGCGGATCACAGGAACCTAATAAAGCTTTCTTT
CDR3: CASSGSQEPNKAFF
V: TRBV7-9
size: many
D: NA
J: TRBJ1-1

DNA: TGTGCCAGCACCACACTTTTTGGTAATCAGCCCCAGCATTTT
CDR3: CASTTLFGNQPQHF
V: TRBV7-2
size: many
D: NA
J: TRBJ1-5

DNA: TGCGCCAGCAGCCAAGGCGGGAGCTCCTACGAGCAGTACTTC
CDR3: CASSQGGSSYEQYF
V: TRBV4-3
size: many
D: TRBD2
J: TRBJ2-7

DNA: TGTGCCAGCTCACCTGGACAGGGAGTTGCCTCTGGGGCCAACGTCCTGACTTTC
CDR3: CASSPGQGVASGANVLTF
V: TRBV18
size: many
D: TRBD1
J: TRBJ2-6

DNA: TGTGCCAGCAGCTCGACGGACAGGGGACTCACGGATACGCAGTATTTT
CDR3: CASSSTDRGLTDTQYF
V: TRBV13
size: few
D: TRBD1
J: TRBJ2-3

DNA: TGCGCCAGCAGCTTTGCAGGGTTGACTGCAACTAATGAAAAACTGTTTTTT
CDR3: CASSFAGLTATNEKLFF
V: TRBV5-1
size: many
D: NA
J: TRBJ1-4

DNA: TGCGCCAGCAGCCAAGGCCGGGGGGGGCTCGGTGAGCAGTTCTTC
CDR3: CASSQGRGGLGEQFF
V: TRBV4-3
size: NA
D: TRBD2
J: TRBJ2-1

DNA: TGCAGTGCTGAACGCGCCGGGACTAGCGGGGATACGCAGTATTTT
CDR3: CSAERAGTSGDTQYF
V: TRBV20-1
size: many
D: TRBD2
J: TRBJ2-3

DNA: TGTGCCAGCAGCCCCCTCGACATAGCGAACACCGGGGAGCTGTTTTTT
CDR3: CASSPLDIANTGELFF
V: TRBV13
size: few
D: NA
J: TRBJ2-2

DNA: TGTGCCAGCAGCCCTTCTTTCGGGGAGCTGTTTTTT
CDR3: CASSPSFGELFF
V: TRBV5-8
size: many
D: NA
J: TRBJ2-2

DNA: TGCGCCAGCAGCCAAGAGGCCCGGGACCCGAGCTCCTACGAGCAGTACTTC
CDR3: CASSQEARDPSSYEQYF
V: TRBV4-3
size: many
D: NA
J: TRBJ2-7

DNA: TGCGCCAGCAGCCAAGCTCTTGATGCGGGGGGCCTTGAAGAGCCCCAGTACTTC
CDR3: CASSQALDAGGLEEPQYF
V: TRBV4-3
size: NA
D: TRBD2
J: TRBJ2-5

DNA: TGCGCCAGCAGTGAATTGGACCATGGCACAGATACGCAGTATTTT
CDR3: CASSELDHGTDTQYF
V: TRBV5-1
size: medium-sized
D: NA
J: TRBJ2-3

DNA: TGTGCCTGGAGTGAACCCACCAGGGGTATCACCGGTGAGCAGTTCTTC
CDR3: CAWSEPTRGITGEQFF
V: TRBV30
size: many
D: NA
J: TRBJ2-1

DNA: TGCAGTGCTAGCCCCACCGGGGGGACCTACGAGCAGTACTTC
CDR3: CSASPTGGTYEQYF
V: TRBV20-1
size: few
D: TRBD2
J: TRBJ2-7

DNA: TGCGCCAGCAGTTACAGGGAGGACGAGCAGTACTTC
CDR3: CASSYREDEQYF
V: TRBV4-1
size: many
D: NA
J: TRBJ2-7

DNA: TGTGCCAGCAGTGATAGTAGCATGGTTAAAAACATTCAGTACTTC
CDR3: CASSDSSMVKNIQYF
V: TRBV2
size: many
D: NA
J: TRBJ2-4

DNA: TGTGCCGGCCGCTCTAGGGGGCTGACTGAAGCTTTCTTT
CDR3: CAGRSRGLTEAFF
V: TRBV6-1
size: NA
D: TRBD1
J: TRBJ1-1

DNA: TGCGCCAGCAGCCAAGGAACAGGGGGGATGAACACTGAAGCTTTCTTT
CDR3: CASSQGTGGMNTEAFF
V: TRBV4-1
size: many
D: TRBD1
J: TRBJ1-1

DNA: TGCAGTGCTAAACCGCCGGGACTAGCGGGGGGGCCCTCCTACGAGCAGTACTTC
CDR3: CSAKPPGLAGGPSYEQYF
V: TRBV20-1
size: NA
D: TRBD2
J: TRBJ2-7

DNA: TGTGCCACCAGCAGGGGAAGGGGAAGCAATCAGCCCCAGCATTTT
CDR3: CATSRGRGSNQPQHF
V: TRBV15
size: many
D: NA
J: TRBJ1-5

DNA: TGTGCCAGCAAGCGACTAGCGGGGAACACCGGGGAGCTGTTTTTT
CDR3: CASKRLAGNTGELFF
V: TRBV7-3
size: few
D: TRBD2
J: TRBJ2-2

DNA: TGTGCCAGTAGTCCAACCACCTTCTCCTACGAGCAGTACTTC
CDR3: CASSPTTFSYEQYF
V: TRBV19
size: few
D: NA
J: TRBJ2-7

DNA: TGCGCCAGCAGCCAAGGACTCACGGCTGAAGCTTTCTTT
CDR3: CASSQGLTAEAFF
V: TRBV4-3
size: many
D: NA
J: TRBJ1-1

DNA: TGTGCCAGCACTCCACCGGGCGGAAATCAGCCCCAGCATTTT
CDR3: CASTPPGGNQPQHF
V: TRBV6-2/TRBV6-3
size: many
D: NA
J: TRBJ1-5

DNA: TGTGCCAGCAGCTTCGAGGGTAGCTCCTACAATGAGCAGTTCTTC
CDR3: CASSFEGSSYNEQFF
V: TRBV11-2
size: many
D: NA
J: TRBJ2-1

DNA: TGTGCCAGCAGTTACTCCGGGAGAACTGAAGCTTTCTTT
CDR3: CASSYSGRTEAFF
V: TRBV6-5
size: many
D: NA
J: TRBJ1-1

DNA: TGTGCCAGCAGCCTTCGGATCGGGACAGGATTTGAGGCTTTCTTT
CDR3: CASSLRIGTGFEAFF
V: TRBV13
size: NA
D: TRBD1
J: TRBJ1-1

DNA: TGTGCCAGCAGCCCCCGGACTAGCGGGGCGGGTATTGAGCAGTTCTTC
CDR3: CASSPRTSGAGIEQFF
V: TRBV7-9
size: NA
D: TRBD2
J: TRBJ2-1

DNA: TGCGCCAGCAGCCCGGATCGCGCAGGGGGTAACACTGAAGCTTTCTTT
CDR3: CASSPDRAGGNTEAFF
V: TRBV5-1
size: many
D: TRBD1
J: TRBJ1-1